These 5 T cell receptor beta chains were all obtained from the same sample, sequenced in a study of control samples from healthy donors and cancer patients. Some clones are missing from TCRdb's copy, which holds only in-frame ones; the method was immunoSEQ multiplex PCR. Of around 94,000 clones in the sample, about 91% were seen once. Sequences were obtained from blood. The origin of the receptors is a woman aged 18-29 years in good health.

The V call is TRBV7-2, the J call TRBJ2-3, with D perhaps assigned TRBD1 or TRBD2 (6 bases each). Deletions cut 1 base from V and 4 bases from J, with 18 bases between. The CDR3 has 17 amino acids. The germline V gene has CDR1 SGHTA and CDR2 FQGNSA. CDR3 region: CASSLVGGPGRADTQYF. CDR3 sequence (DNA): TGTGCCAGCAGCTTAGTCGGGGGCCCTGGGCGGGCAGATACGCAGTATTTT.

The rearrangement links TRBV2 to TRBJ1-5, with D unresolved. Germline values: CDR1 SNHLY, CDR2 FYNNEI. This CDR3 contains 12 residues. The V and J ends lost 4 bases and 0 bases respectively, with 1 base between them. The CDR3 nucleotides read TGTGCCAGCAGTGTTAGCAATCAGCCCCAGCATTTT. Protein product: CASSVSNQPQHF.

V is TRBV11-2 and J is TRBJ1-1; D remains ambiguous. The CDR3 is 15 amino acids. Germline CDR1 is SGHAT and CDR2 is FQNNGV. V gave up 5 bases and J gave up 8 bases, with 21 bases separating them. The DNA of the CDR3 is TGTGCCAGCAGCCGCACTCCGGGCCCCGCGGCAGAAGCTTTCTTT. It translates to CASSRTPGPAAEAFF.

The V call is TRBV24-1, the J call TRBJ1-2, with no clear D. The ends were cut back, 6 bases at V and 4 bases at J, with 11 bases in the middle. CDR3 size: 13 residues. Germline CDR1 is KGHDR and CDR2 is SFDVKD. This CDR3 reads CATSLGEAYGYTF. The DNA of the CDR3 is TGTGCCACCAGTTTAGGAGAGGCCTATGGCTACACCTTC.

The chain recombines TRBV7-8 with TRBJ1-3; no firm D call. The ends were cut back, 6 bases at V and 5 bases at J, with 20 bases in the middle. This CDR3 contains 16 residues. Germline CDR1 reads SGHVS; CDR2 reads FQNEAQ. The CDR3 sequence: CASSFGQGQLRNTIYF. The CDR3 DNA sequence: TGTGCCAGCAGTTTCGGCCAAGGGCAGCTACGAAACACCATATATTTT.